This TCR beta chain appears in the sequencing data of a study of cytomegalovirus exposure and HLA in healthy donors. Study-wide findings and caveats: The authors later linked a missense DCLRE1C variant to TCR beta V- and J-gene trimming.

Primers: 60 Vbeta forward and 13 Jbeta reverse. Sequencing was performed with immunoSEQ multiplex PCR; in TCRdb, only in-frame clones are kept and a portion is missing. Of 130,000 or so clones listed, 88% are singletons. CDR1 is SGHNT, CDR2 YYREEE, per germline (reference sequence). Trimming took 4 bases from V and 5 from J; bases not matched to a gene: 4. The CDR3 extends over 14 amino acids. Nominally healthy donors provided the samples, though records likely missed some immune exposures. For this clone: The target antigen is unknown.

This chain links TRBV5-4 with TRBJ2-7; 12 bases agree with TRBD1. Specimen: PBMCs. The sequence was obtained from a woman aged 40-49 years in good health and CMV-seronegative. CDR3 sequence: CASSRGQGADEQYF. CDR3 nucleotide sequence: TGTGCCAGCAGCCGGGGACAGGGGGCGGACGAGCAGTACTTC.